This T cell receptor beta chain was identified in a study of patients and donors after allogeneic stem cell transplantation. The junction had 14 bases not matched to a gene; V was cut back by 5 bases and J by 5 bases. This CDR3 is 16 amino acids long. In germline, CDR1 is SGHTA, CDR2 FQGTGA. This clonotype appeared a few times. TCRdb used MiXCR to reprocess the RT-PCR reads, holding one entry per CDR3 protein. Altogether about 200,000 distinct CDR3 sequences are present, less than 45% being singletons, with the ten largest covering 33%. This clonotype was sampled from a human donor who was either an allogeneic HSCT recipient or a stem cell or donor lymphocyte infusion donor (not recorded which). It is not recorded whose cells these are; they may come from a transplant donor. The chain employs TRBV7-3 and TRBJ2-5; 7 nucleotides agree with TRBD2. Sequenced input: blood, either unsorted or a sorted T cell fraction (not recorded which). The CDR3 loop is CASSPKRDHSVETQYF. The CDR3 DNA follows: TGTGCCAGCAGCCCTAAGCGGGATCATTCGGTGGAGACCCAGTACTTC.